Listed below are T cell receptor beta chains from one sample, sequenced in a study of shared T cell receptors in the human thymus. TCRdb's copy holds only in-frame clones and misses some; the assay was immunoSEQ multiplex PCR. Of hundreds of thousands of clones listed, about 87% are singletons. The same data also contributed to another study, on human thymus T cells.

Source material: thymocytes. Receptors originate from a boy in the first two years of life with a congenital heart defect. The CDR3 runs from the conserved cysteine through the conserved F or W. The D gene is left open where the match is weak.

14	TRBJ2-2	TRBV30	-	CAWSDRLNTGELFF
10	TRBJ1-4	TRBV20-1	-	CSVSGEKLFF
16	TRBJ2-1	TRBV4-3	TRBD1	CASSPRTGVSYNEQFF
13	TRBJ2-7	TRBV6-1	-	CASSATANYEQYF
14	TRBJ2-7	TRBV6-6	TRBD2	CASAKGQRGYEQYF
18	TRBJ1-4	TRBV19	-	CASHQVGGSSGTNEKLFF
16	TRBJ2-2	TRBV4-3	TRBD2	CASSQEGTSGSRELFF
15	TRBJ2-1	TRBV5-4	TRBD1	CASSPRDSAFNEQFF
16	TRBJ1-2	TRBV23-1	TRBD1	CASSQSCRGPGYGYTF
16	TRBJ2-2	TRBV5-1	-	CASSLAYRETNGELFF
15	TRBJ2-7	TRBV10-3	TRBD2	CAISGLAEETYEQYF
19	TRBJ2-2	TRBV4-3	TRBD2	CASSQRGGMGTSGAGELFF
17	TRBJ2-7	TRBV11-2	TRBD1	CASSLEGDSWVPYEQYF
16	TRBJ2-7	TRBV5-1	TRBD1	CASSVPGQGDFYEQYF
14	TRBJ2-7	TRBV12-5	TRBD1	CASAKQDRLYEQYF
18	TRBJ2-2	TRBV13	-	CASSLDRRQPRNTGELFF
16	TRBJ2-1	TRBV4-1	-	CASTLLFKGSYNEQFF
14	TRBJ1-5	TRBV30	-	CAWSVPGMDQPQHF
17	TRBJ2-1	TRBV19	TRBD1	CASSILMRGLSYNEQFF
17	TRBJ2-3	TRBV28	TRBD2	CARKLKWRERWTDTQYF
18	TRBJ2-3	TRBV25-1	TRBD2	CASSEFTSGSVEADTQYF
15	TRBJ1-1	TRBV5-6	-	CASSLEGGGFTEAFF
13	TRBJ2-7	TRBV7-2	-	CASSPGHSYEQYF
16	TRBJ2-5	TRBV28	-	CASSFPGGGSQETQYF
10	TRBJ2-1	TRBV20-1	TRBD1	CSPHPGQSLF
15	TRBJ1-3	TRBV27	TRBD1	CASSPGQERGNTIYF
18	TRBJ1-4	TRBV28	-	CASRFSLQGPARDEKLFF
21	TRBJ1-2	TRBV21-1	-	CASSKEVDRDLDPPRMCGYTF
11	TRBJ1-1	TRBV10-3	TRBD1	CAISEDRAAFF
16	TRBJ2-1	TRBV13	TRBD2	CASNRVETGLAGEQFF
15	TRBJ2-3	TRBV14	TRBD2	CASSQRTSGTDTQYF
17	TRBJ1-4	TRBV25-1	TRBD1	CASSEYGTGATNEKLFF
15	TRBJ1-1	TRBV6-5	-	CASSYYNGEVFEAFF
16	TRBJ2-1	TRBV2	TRBD2	CASSEAPSGRWYEQFF
14	TRBJ2-3	TRBV5-5	-	CASSLWGHTDTQYF
13	TRBJ2-2	TRBV12-5	-	CASGLVSSRELFF
16	TRBJ1-6	TRBV27	-	CASSLYVVRDHSPLHF
16	TRBJ1-5	TRBV11-2	-	CASSLVVTVRNQPQHF
15	TRBJ2-3	TRBV18	-	CASSPDLPPRDTQYF
14	TRBJ2-7	TRBV10-1	TRBD1	CASSEGDRGDEQYF
15	TRBJ2-2	TRBV19	TRBD1	CASSAGTANTGELFF
16	TRBJ2-1	TRBV5-1	-	CASSRAPSFSYNEQFF
13	TRBJ2-1	TRBV28	-	CASGANLGDEQFF
14	TRBJ1-2	TRBV9	-	CASSVEAAPYGYTF
14	TRBJ2-5	TRBV2	-	CASSEVDIQETQYF
14	TRBJ2-7	TRBV29-1	-	CSVEKTAFSSEQYF
14	TRBJ2-7	TRBV27	TRBD2	CASANVTSGSGQYF
16	TRBJ2-2	TRBV7-3	TRBD2	CASSLTLTSGTGELFF
15	TRBJ2-1	TRBV18	TRBD1	CASSPQDREYNEQFF
19	TRBJ2-5	TRBV2	TRBD2	CASSELGLTTSGVKETQYF
16	TRBJ2-1	TRBV5-1	TRBD2	CASSRTGTSDHSQQFF
16	TRBJ2-5	TRBV11-2	TRBD1	CASSLGGSGQGQTQYF
11	TRBJ2-2	TRBV25-1	-	CASTTPGELFF
15	TRBJ2-3	TRBV5-4	TRBD2	CASSSPSGVPDTQYF
16	TRBJ2-5	TRBV5-1	TRBD2	CASSWGRAGGSREQYF